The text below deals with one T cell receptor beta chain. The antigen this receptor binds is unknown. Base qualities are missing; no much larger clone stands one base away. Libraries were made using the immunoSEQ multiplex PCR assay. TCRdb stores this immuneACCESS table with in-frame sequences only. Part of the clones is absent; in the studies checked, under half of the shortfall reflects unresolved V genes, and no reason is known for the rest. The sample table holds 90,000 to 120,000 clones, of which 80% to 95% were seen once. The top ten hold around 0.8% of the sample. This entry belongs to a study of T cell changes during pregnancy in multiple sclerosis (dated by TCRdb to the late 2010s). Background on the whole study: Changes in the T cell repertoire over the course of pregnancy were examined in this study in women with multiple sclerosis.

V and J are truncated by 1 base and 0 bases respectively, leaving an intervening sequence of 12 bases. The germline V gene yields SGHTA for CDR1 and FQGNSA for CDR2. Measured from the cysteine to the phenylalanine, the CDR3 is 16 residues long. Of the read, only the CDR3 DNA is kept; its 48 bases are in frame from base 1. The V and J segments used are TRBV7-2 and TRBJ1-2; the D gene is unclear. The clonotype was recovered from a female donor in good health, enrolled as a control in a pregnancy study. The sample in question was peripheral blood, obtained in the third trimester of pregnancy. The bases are TGTGCCAGCAGCTTAGATGCGGCAGTACCTAACTATGGCTACACCTTC. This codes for CASSLDAAVPNYGYTF.